Below, 29 T cell receptor beta chains from the same sample are listed, as sequenced in a study of molecular identifiers for immune sequencing clone quantification. TCRdb re-analysed the PCR reads in MiXCR, keeping a single row per CDR3 protein. The profile covers roughly 320,000 distinct CDR3 sequences, with roughly a quarter appearing a single time and 0.74% taken by the ten largest. Sequencing used naive CD8+ T cells from blood, with Jurkat cell RNA spiked in. The subset: FACS-sorted CD8+CD4-CCR7+CD45RA+ naive T cells. Receptors were obtained from a human donor in good health. Some libraries in this study had Jurkat cell RNA spiked in.

This clonotype was counted many times. For the CDR3, the DNA is TGTGCCAGCAGCTCATCCGGGACAGGGTCCTACGAGCAGTACTTC. Translation: CASSSSGTGSYEQYF. The rearrangement joins TRBV5-5 to TRBJ2-7; 9 bases are a match to TRBD1. The CDR3 contains 15 residues. The germline V gene has CDR1 SGHKS and CDR2 YYEKEE (reference sequence). V trimming: 3 bases; J trimming: 1 base; junction bases outside the gene matches: 5.

The V gene is TRBV7-9, the J gene TRBJ2-1, with TRBD1 matching over 8 bases. The V gene end was trimmed by 2 bases and the J gene end by 5 bases; junction bases not matched to a gene: 5. CDR3 length: 15 residues. Germline V gene lookup returns CDR1 SEHNR and CDR2 FQNEAQ (reference sequence). In DNA form, the CDR3 reads TGTGCCAGCAGCTTAACACTGACAGGGGACAATGAGCAGTTCTTC. This gives the protein CASSLTLTGDNEQFF.

This clonotype was picked up a small number of times. The chain carries TRBV5-6 and TRBJ1-2; 12 bases align to TRBD1. Looked up from germline, CDR1 is SGHDT and CDR2 is YYEEEE. The V segment lost 4 bases and the J segment 6 bases; nucleotides outside the gene matches: 16. The CDR3 sequence is 18 residues long. CDR3 coding DNA: TGTGCCAGCAGCCCCCGTGGGACAGGGGGCTTTATTCCGCATGGCTACACCTTC. Its translation: CASSPRGTGGFIPHGYTF.

The rearrangement uses TRBV6-4 and TRBJ2-6; D remains unclear. This CDR3 region has 16 residues. Per germline, CDR1 MRHNA and CDR2 SNTAGT. The V end lost 3 bases, the J end lost 0 bases, and 9 bases lay between the germline ends. CDR3 sequence: CASSEVAYSGANVLTF. The CDR3, as DNA: TGTGCCAGCAGTGAGGTGGCTTACTCTGGGGCCAACGTCCTGACTTTC.

This clonotype was observed at least ten times. The chain is built from TRBV27 and TRBJ2-3; no clear D. V was clipped by 5 bases and J by 4 bases, with 10 bases between them. The germline gives CDR1 MNHEY, CDR2 SMNVEV (reference sequence). This CDR3 contains 13 residues. CDR3 sequence: CASSLTASDTQYF. The CDR3 nucleotides are TGTGCCAGCAGTCTCACAGCGTCAGATACGCAGTATTTT.

This clonotype has just a few counts. The chain is built from TRBV3-1 and TRBJ2-1, with 12 bases matching TRBD1. J gave up 9 bases and V 4 bases, and 13 bases lay outside the gene matches. CDR3 length: 17 residues. CDR1 is LGHDT, CDR2 YNNKEL, per germline (reference sequence). The CDR3 spells CASSLVGRGTGGGEQFF. CDR3 bases: TGTGCCAGCAGCCTGGTTGGAAGAGGGACAGGGGGCGGTGAGCAGTTCTTC.

The rearrangement links TRBV6-2 or TRBV6-3 to TRBJ2-1; D possibly uses TRBD1 or TRBD2 (6 bases each). CDR1 and CDR2 from the germline V gene are MNHEY and SVGEGT. The CDR3 runs 15 residues. V was pared by 5 bases and J by 8 bases, with 19 bases between. The CDR3 here is CASSTGPGGYHEQFF. CDR3 nucleotide sequence: TGTGCCAGCAGTACCGGGCCCGGGGGCTATCATGAGCAGTTCTTC.

V usage is TRBV20-1 and J usage is TRBJ2-7, with TRBD1 identical over 7 bases. Germline V gene data show CDR1 as DFQATT and CDR2 as SNEGSKA (reference sequence). This CDR3 comprises 14 residues. CDR3 coding DNA: TGCAGCGTCGAGCCCAGGGGGAAGGGCTACGAGCAGTACTTC. This gives the protein CSVEPRGKGYEQYF.

This clonotype was recorded a few times. V is TRBV28 and J is TRBJ2-3, with no clear D. V was trimmed by 1 base and J by 3 bases, leaving 11 bases between them. The germline V gene encodes CDR1 MDHEN and CDR2 SYDVKM. This CDR3 contains 15 residues. The CDR3 protein is CASSLSLSSTDTQYF. CDR3 bases: TGTGCCAGCAGTTTATCACTATCCTCTACAGATACGCAGTATTTT.

On this clonotype itself: A much larger clone differs from this one at a single base, so this may be a read error. The rearrangement joins TRBV5-3 to TRBJ2-1; 14 positions match TRBD2. TRBV5-3 is marked as an open reading frame, function uncertain. This CDR3 is 15 amino acids long. The ends lost 8 bases at V and 7 bases at J; junction bases unmatched: 8. The chain's CDR3 is CASGWGTSGGNEQFF. As DNA, the CDR3 is TGTGCCAGCGGCTGGGGGACTAGCGGGGGTAATGAGCAGTTCTTC.

This clonotype was observed many times. The chain employs TRBV7-2 and TRBJ1-1; D perhaps matches TRBD1 (5 bases). V lost 1 base and J 4 bases, leaving 10 bases between the germline ends. Germline values: CDR1 SGHTA, CDR2 FQGNSA. This CDR3 has 14 residues. This CDR3 reads CASSLVGETTEAFF. As DNA, the CDR3 is TGTGCCAGCAGCTTAGTAGGGGAGACCACTGAAGCTTTCTTT. Complete variable domain (other parts from reference TRBV7-2 and TRBJ1-1): GAGVSQSPSNKVTEKGKDVELRCDPISGHTALYWYRQSLGQGLEFLIYFQGNSAPDKSGLPSDRFSAERTGGSVSTLTIQRTQQEDSAVYLCASSLVGETTEAFFGQGTRLTVV.

The chain is built from TRBV4-3 and TRBJ2-1, with TRBD2 matching 10 bases. Germline-derived CDR1 and CDR2 are LGHNA and YSLEER. This CDR3 has 16 residues. J lost 7 bases, V lost 0 bases, and 6 bases had no gene match. CDR3 sequence (DNA): TGCGCCAGCAGCCAAGACGTCACTAGCGGGGCTAATGAGCAGTTCTTC. As protein: CASSQDVTSGANEQFF.

This clonotype was seen many times. The CDR3 DNA sequence: TGTGCCAGCAGCTCGGCGGATGTACCCTACGAGCAGTACTTC. This gives the protein CASSSADVPYEQYF. The chain recombines TRBV5-4 with TRBJ2-7; D is unclear. The germline CDR1 and CDR2 sequences are SGHNT and YYREEE (reference sequence). The germline V and J ends were trimmed by 3 bases and 2 bases, with 12 bases remaining between them. This CDR3 is 14 amino acids long.

This clonotype was seen ten or more times. V and J are TRBV18 and TRBJ2-7; TRBD2 matches 7 bases. The CDR3 runs 15 residues. V was clipped by 2 bases and J by 3 bases; unmatched bases: 7. The germline V gene has CDR1 KGHSH and CDR2 LQKENI. The CDR3 bases are TGTGCCAGCTCACCATCCCCGGGGGGTAGCTACGAGCAGTACTTC. Protein sequence: CASSPSPGGSYEQYF.

The CDR3: CAWSPRQGEGMAKNIQYF. CDR3 DNA sequence: TGTGCCTGGAGTCCACGACAGGGTGAAGGGATGGCCAAAAACATTCAGTACTTC. The chain carries TRBV30 and TRBJ2-4; 7 bases line up with TRBD1. This CDR3 region has 18 residues. CDR1 is GTSNPN, CDR2 SVGIG, per germline (reference sequence). The V segment lost 2 bases and the J segment 1 base; nucleotides outside the gene matches: 14.

This clonotype has a count of ten or more. The chain joins TRBV25-1 to TRBJ1-1; 9 nucleotides agree with TRBD1. The CDR3 runs 16 residues. Unmatched junction bases numbered 10, after V lost 3 bases and J lost 5 bases. Germline V gene sequence: CDR1 MGHDK, CDR2 SYGVNS. The CDR3 DNA follows: TGTGCCAGCAGTGACGACCCGGGACAGGGATGGACTGAAGCTTTCTTT. The encoded protein is CASSDDPGQGWTEAFF.

DNA for the CDR3: TGTGCCAGCAGTTTTATAGGAGGTCAAGAGACCCAGTACTTC. Encoded protein: CASSFIGGQETQYF. The chain links TRBV6-6 to TRBJ2-5, with D possibly matching TRBD2 (5 bases). The CDR3 runs 14 residues. The V end lost 4 bases, the J end lost 2 bases, and 11 bases lay between the germline ends. Germline V gene sequence: CDR1 MNHNY, CDR2 SVGAGI (reference sequence).

This clonotype has a count of ten or more. In nucleotides, the CDR3 is TGTGCCAGCTCACAACCTCTTTTGGGGCCTGAAGCTTTCTTT. Protein product: CASSQPLLGPEAFF. The genes are TRBV18 and TRBJ1-1, with a weak D call TRBD1 (5 bases). Germline CDR1 and CDR2: KGHSH and LQKENI. The CDR3 covers 14 residues. V was shortened by 4 bases and J by 6 bases, with 15 bases between the two germline ends. Looking up the rest from reference TRBV18 and TRBJ1-1 gives the full variable domain: NAGVMQNPRHLVRRRGQEARLRCSPMKGHSHVYWYRQLPEEGLKFMVYLQKENIIDESGMPKERFSAEFPKEGPSILRIQQVVRGDSAAYFCASSQPLLGPEAFFGQGTRLTVV.

In this sample, this clonotype turned up many times. The CDR3: CASSPGGTHEQYF. The CDR3 region has the DNA TGTGCCAGCAGCCCTGGAGGGACCCACGAGCAGTACTTC. The rearrangement links TRBV7-2 to TRBJ2-7; a weak D match, TRBD2 (6 bases). The CDR3 totals 13 residues. CDR1 and CDR2 (germline): SGHTA, FQGNSA. Trimming took off 5 bases at V and 5 bases at J, with 13 bases between the two ends.

A few counts support this clonotype. This chain links TRBV30 with TRBJ1-5; TRBD1 is a possible D gene (5 bases). The CDR3 is 13 residues long. The V end lost 3 bases, the J end lost 7 bases, and 13 bases lay between the germline ends. CDR1 and CDR2 (germline): GTSNPN, SVGIG (reference sequence). Here the CDR3 DNA reads TGTGCCTGGAGGGCTGTAGGGACCCAGCCCCAGCATTTT. This gives the protein CAWRAVGTQPQHF.

This clonotype was detected ten times or more. V usage is TRBV7-9 and J usage is TRBJ2-7; TRBD1 matches at 9 bases. The CDR3 has 14 residues. Trimming took 2 bases from V and 2 from J; bases not matched to a gene: 1. CDR1 is SEHNR, CDR2 FQNEAQ, per germline (reference sequence). CDR3 coding DNA: TGTGCCAGCAGCTTATGGGACAGGGCCTACGAGCAGTACTTC. Its protein product is CASSLWDRAYEQYF.

This clonotype was detected a few times. The chain is built from TRBV19 and TRBJ2-7; the D gene is possibly TRBD1 (6 bases). The germline gives CDR1 LNHDA, CDR2 SQIVND (reference sequence). V was shortened by 6 bases and J by 10 bases, with 13 bases between the two germline ends. This CDR3 spans 11 amino acids. CDR3: CASRAGVDQYF. The CDR3 bases are TGTGCCAGTAGAGCAGGGGTAGACCAGTACTTC.

This clonotype came up many times. An end of the junction differs from the germline gene, which may be a read error. The chain employs TRBV4-3 and TRBJ1-1; D remains unclear. Germline V gene sequence: CDR1 LGHNA, CDR2 YSLEER. This CDR3 contains 15 residues. Written as DNA, the CDR3 is TGCGCCAGCAGCCAAGAAGCCGCAGCCTACACTGAGGCTTTCTTT. This translates into CASSQEAAAYTEAFF.

This clonotype was detected ten times or more. The gene calls are TRBV4-3 and TRBJ2-3; D possibly corresponds to TRBD2 (5 bases). Germline V CDR1 and CDR2: LGHNA, YSLEER. CDR3 length: 17 residues. Trimming removed 0 bases from V and 2 bases from J, with 15 bases in between. CDR3 loop: CASSQDRSGLNTDTQYF. The CDR3 DNA sequence: TGCGCCAGCAGCCAAGATCGGTCAGGACTCAACACAGATACGCAGTATTTT.

This sequence joins TRBV10-1 and TRBJ2-1, with a tentative D call TRBD2 (5 bases). Trimming removed 2 bases from V and 6 bases from J, with 17 bases in between. Germline values: CDR1 WNHNN, CDR2 SYGVQD (reference sequence). The CDR3 covers 16 residues. CDR3 sequence reads: CASSEREGPPLNEQFF. CDR3 in DNA: TGCGCCAGCAGTGAGAGAGAGGGTCCCCCTCTCAATGAGCAGTTCTTC.

In its sample, this clonotype was seen many times. This chain uses TRBV4-3 with TRBJ2-1; D perhaps matches TRBD1 (6 bases). Trimming stripped 1 base from V and 4 bases from J, with 14 bases between. Per germline, CDR1 LGHNA and CDR2 YSLEER. The CDR3 totals 16 residues. The CDR3 DNA follows: TGCGCCAGCAGCCAAGTGGAGAATACAGGGTACAATGAGCAGTTCTTC. The encoded protein is CASSQVENTGYNEQFF.

For this clonotype: Sequence at one end of the junction differs from germline and may be a read error. J is TRBJ2-3 and V is TRBV4-1, with TRBD2 as a possible D gene (7 bases). CDR1 is MGHRA and CDR2 is YSYEKL in the germline V gene. This CDR3 is built from 15 residues. The CDR3 protein is CAGSQGGGAGDTQYF. The CDR3 DNA sequence: TGCGCCGGCAGCCAAGGGGGGGGGGCCGGAGATACGCAGTATTTT.

This clonotype was observed at least ten times. The V call is TRBV9, the J call TRBJ2-7; possible D gene TRBD1, 6 bases. V was cut by 0 bases and J by 3 bases, with 10 bases left in between. The CDR3 consists of 14 residues. Germline-derived CDR1 and CDR2 are SGDLS and YYNGEE. The CDR3 sequence: CASSVGQDFYEQYF. The CDR3 DNA sequence: TGTGCCAGCAGCGTAGGACAGGACTTCTACGAGCAGTACTTC.

This clonotype turned up a few times. The chain has TRBV27 and TRBJ2-7; the match to TRBD1 covers 9 bases. The junction had 9 bases not matched to a gene; V was cut back by 7 bases and J by 5 bases. The CDR3 loop spans 14 amino acids. In germline, CDR1 is MNHEY, CDR2 SMNVEV (reference sequence). CDR3 sequence: CASTPGTGFHEQYF. CDR3 nucleotides: TGTGCCAGCACCCCCGGGACAGGGTTCCACGAGCAGTACTTC.